This T cell receptor (beta chain) emerged from a study of T cell responses to AZD1222 COVID-19 vaccine. Study observations and caveats: Spike was spanned by vaccine-associated CD4 TCRs, with dominance at 160-218 and 743-854. Most donors were white British and more were female, and clonal diversity was possibly underestimated. Repertoires were obtained solely post-peak T cell response. Only a handful of individuals given AZD1222 were seropositive at baseline.

Germline CDR1 and CDR2: WSHSY and SAAADI. The V end was cut by 4 bases, the J end by 1 base, with 12 bases between. The CDR3 runs to 15 residues. Of note for this clone: Its antigen remains unknown.

Sequencing used immunoSEQ multiplex PCR; TCRdb keeps in-frame clones, though not all of them. In the table there are some 110,000 clones, 80% to 90% of which are singletons. The TCR originated in an adult who received the AZD1222 COVID-19 vaccine. Source: peripheral blood, taken 28 days after the second AZD1222 dose. The gene calls are TRBV10-2 and TRBJ2-3; D is unclear. Written as DNA, the CDR3 is TGCGCCAGCAGTGGGGGTTTTGCGGGCACAGATACGCAGTATTTT. This gives the protein CASSGGFAGTDTQYF.